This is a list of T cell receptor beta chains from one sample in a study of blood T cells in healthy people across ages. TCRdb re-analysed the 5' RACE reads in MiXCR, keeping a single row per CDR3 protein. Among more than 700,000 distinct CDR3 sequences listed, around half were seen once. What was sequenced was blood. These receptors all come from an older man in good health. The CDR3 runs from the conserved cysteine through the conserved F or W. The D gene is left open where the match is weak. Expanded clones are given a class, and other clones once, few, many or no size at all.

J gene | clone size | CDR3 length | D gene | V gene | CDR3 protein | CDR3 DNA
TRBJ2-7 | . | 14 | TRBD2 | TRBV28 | CASNKAGLVFEQYF | TGTGCCAGCAATAAAGCGGGACTAGTCTTCGAGCAGTACTTC
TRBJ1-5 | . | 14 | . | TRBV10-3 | CAIGEAGQGQPQHF | TGTGCCATCGGTGAGGCGGGGCAAGGGCAGCCCCAGCATTTT
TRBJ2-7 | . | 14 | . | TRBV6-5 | CASSGGTTYNEQYF | TGTGCCAGCAGTGGTGGGACCACCTACAATGAGCAGTACTTC
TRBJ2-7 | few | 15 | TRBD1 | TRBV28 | CASTQDRGGPREQYF | TGTGCCAGCACCCAGGACAGGGGAGGCCCTCGCGAGCAGTACTTC
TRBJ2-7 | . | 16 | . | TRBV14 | CASSRRTGHPLDEQYF | TGTGCCAGCAGCCGGCGAACAGGACACCCTTTAGACGAGCAGTACTTC
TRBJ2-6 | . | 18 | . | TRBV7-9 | CASSPRPNRGSGANVLTF | TGTGCCAGCAGCCCTCGACCCAATCGGGGCTCTGGGGCCAACGTCCTGACTTTC
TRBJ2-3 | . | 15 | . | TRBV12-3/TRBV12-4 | CASSRHRGSTDTQYF | TGTGCCAGCAGTAGACACAGAGGGAGCACAGATACGCAGTATTTT
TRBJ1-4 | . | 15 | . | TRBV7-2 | CASSLVGRGEEKLFF | TGTGCCAGCAGCTTAGTTGGGAGAGGAGAGGAAAAACTGTTTTTT
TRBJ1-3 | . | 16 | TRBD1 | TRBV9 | CASSARQGLSGNTIYF | TGTGCCAGCAGTGCCCGACAGGGATTATCTGGAAACACCATATATTTT
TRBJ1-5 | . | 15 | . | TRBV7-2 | CASSLGGYIMQPQHF | TGTGCCAGCAGCTTAGGGGGGTACATAATGCAGCCCCAGCATTTT
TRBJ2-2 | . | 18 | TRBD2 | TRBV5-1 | CASSSRTSGKTRNGELFF | TGCGCCAGCAGTTCGAGGACTAGCGGGAAAACTCGGAACGGGGAGCTGTTTTTT
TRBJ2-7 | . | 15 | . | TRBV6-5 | CASSSSASGYHEQYF | TGTGCCAGCAGTTCCTCGGCCTCCGGATATCACGAGCAGTACTTC
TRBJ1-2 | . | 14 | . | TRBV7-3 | CASSQEPTSYGYTF | TGTGCCAGCAGCCAAGAACCCACGAGCTATGGCTACACCTTC
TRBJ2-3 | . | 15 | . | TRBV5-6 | CASSRATRITDTQYF | TGTGCCAGCAGCAGGGCGACTAGGATCACAGATACGCAGTATTTT
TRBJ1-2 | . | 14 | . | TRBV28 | CASRHHRIDYGYTF | TGTGCCAGCAGACACCACCGGATAGACTATGGCTACACCTTC
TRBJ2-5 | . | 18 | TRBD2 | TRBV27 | CASSSRPTTSGFGNEQYF | TGTGCCAGCAGTTCCCGACCCACAACTAGCGGATTTGGCAATGAGCAGTACTTC
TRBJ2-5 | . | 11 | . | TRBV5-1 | CADRYQETQYF | TGCGCCGATAGATATCAAGAGACCCAGTACTTC
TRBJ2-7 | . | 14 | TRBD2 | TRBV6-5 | CASSTREGRNEQYF | TGTGCCAGCAGTACAAGGGAGGGGCGAAATGAGCAGTACTTC
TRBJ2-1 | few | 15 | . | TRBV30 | CAWSNQGFGANEQFF | TGTGCCTGGAGTAATCAGGGATTTGGGGCCAATGAGCAGTTCTTC
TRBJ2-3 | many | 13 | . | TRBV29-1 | CSIAKDYTDTQYF | TGCAGTATAGCTAAAGATTACACAGATACGCAGTATTTT
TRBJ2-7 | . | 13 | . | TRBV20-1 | CSARNRETYEQYF | TGCAGTGCTAGAAACAGGGAGACCTACGAGCAGTACTTC
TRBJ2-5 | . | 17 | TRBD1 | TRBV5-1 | CASSRTLNRGLYNEQYF | TGCGCCAGCAGCAGGACCTTGAACAGGGGGCTTTACAATGAGCAGTACTTC
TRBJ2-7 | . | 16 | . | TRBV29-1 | CSVRGLARLNSYEQYF | TGCAGCGTGAGGGGTCTAGCGAGGTTAAATTCCTACGAGCAGTACTTC
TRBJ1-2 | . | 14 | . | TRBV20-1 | CSAHLGSGNYGYTF | TGCAGTGCTCACCTCGGGTCCGGTAACTATGGCTACACCTTC
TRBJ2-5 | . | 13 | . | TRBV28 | CASSPPQKETQYF | TGTGCCAGCAGTCCCCCCCAGAAAGAGACCCAGTACTTC
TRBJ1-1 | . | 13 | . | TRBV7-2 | CASSEIGNTEAFF | TGTGCCAGCAGCGAAATTGGGAACACTGAAGCTTTCTTT
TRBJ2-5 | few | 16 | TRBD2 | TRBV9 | CASSVDTSGHYNEQYF | TGTGCCAGCAGCGTAGATACTAGCGGGCACTACAATGAGCAGTACTTC
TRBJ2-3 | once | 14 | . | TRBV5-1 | CASSDGSETDTQYF | TGCGCCAGCAGCGACGGGTCAGAGACGGATACGCAGTATTTT
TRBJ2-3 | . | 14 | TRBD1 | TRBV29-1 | CSVQQGAGTDTQYF | TGCAGCGTTCAACAGGGGGCGGGCACAGATACGCAGTATTTT
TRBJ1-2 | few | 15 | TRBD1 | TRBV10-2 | CASSDLTGGLGGYTF | TGCGCCAGCAGTGATTTAACAGGGGGCCTGGGTGGCTACACCTTC
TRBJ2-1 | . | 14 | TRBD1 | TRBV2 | CAANWGQGHNEQFF | TGTGCCGCTAATTGGGGACAGGGCCACAATGAGCAGTTCTTC
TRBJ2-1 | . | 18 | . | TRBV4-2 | CASSQDSRRLAPLNEQFF | TGTGCCAGCAGCCAAGATTCGAGACGGCTAGCGCCGCTCAATGAGCAGTTCTTC
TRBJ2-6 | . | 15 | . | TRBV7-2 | CASRLTATGANVLTF | TGTGCCAGCAGGTTGACAGCAACGGGAGCCAACGTCCTGACTTTC
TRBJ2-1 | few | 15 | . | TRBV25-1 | CASSDTGRPYNEQFF | TGTGCCAGCAGTGACACAGGGAGGCCCTACAATGAGCAGTTCTTC
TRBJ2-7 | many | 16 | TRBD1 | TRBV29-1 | CSVEFKGQGGPYEQYF | TGCAGCGTTGAATTCAAAGGACAGGGAGGTCCCTACGAGCAGTACTTC
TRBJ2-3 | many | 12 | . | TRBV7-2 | CASSFEGDTQYF | TGTGCCAGCAGCTTTGAAGGAGATACGCAGTATTTT
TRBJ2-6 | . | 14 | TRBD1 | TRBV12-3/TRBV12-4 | CASRQGNGANVLTF | TGTGCCAGCAGACAGGGGAACGGGGCCAACGTCCTGACTTTC
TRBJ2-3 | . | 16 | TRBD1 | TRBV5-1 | CASSPSGQGVRDTQYF | TGCGCCAGCAGCCCCTCAGGACAGGGGGTTCGGGATACGCAGTATTTT
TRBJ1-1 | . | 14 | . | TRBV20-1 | CSARVRRDRTEAFF | TGCAGTGCTAGAGTTAGGAGGGACCGCACTGAAGCTTTCTTT
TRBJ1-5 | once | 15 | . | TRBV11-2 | CASSPTPGGNQPQHF | TGTGCCAGCAGCCCGACCCCGGGCGGCAATCAGCCCCAGCATTTT
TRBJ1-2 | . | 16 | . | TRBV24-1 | CATSGFSAGKTYGYTF | TGTGCCACCAGTGGTTTTTCGGCAGGAAAGACCTATGGCTACACCTTC
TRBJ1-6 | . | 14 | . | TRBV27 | CASSATGQGSPLHF | TGTGCCAGCAGTGCGACAGGCCAGGGTTCACCCCTCCACTTT
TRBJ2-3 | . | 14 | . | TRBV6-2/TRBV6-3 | CASSYHPGLDTQYF | TGTGCCAGCAGTTACCACCCAGGGTTAGATACGCAGTATTTT
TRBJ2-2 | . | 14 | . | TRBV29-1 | CSVKEGAGAGELFF | TGCAGCGTGAAAGAGGGGGCGGGGGCCGGGGAGCTGTTTTTT
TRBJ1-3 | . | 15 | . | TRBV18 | CASSPGGSSGNTIYF | TGTGCCAGCTCACCAGGAGGGAGCTCTGGAAACACCATATATTTT
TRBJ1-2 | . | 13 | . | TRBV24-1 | CATSDPVIYGYTF | TGTGCCACCAGTGACCCCGTCATCTATGGCTACACCTTC
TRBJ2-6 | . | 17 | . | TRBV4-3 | CASSQVGSLSGANVLTF | TGCGCCAGCAGCCAAGTTGGCAGCCTCTCTGGGGCCAACGTCCTGACTTTC
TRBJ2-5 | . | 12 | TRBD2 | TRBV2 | CASREAGPKQYF | TGTGCCAGCAGGGAAGCGGGACCTAAGCAGTACTTC
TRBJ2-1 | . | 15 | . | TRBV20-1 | CSARDLGRAYNEQFF | TGCAGTGCTAGAGATCTGGGAAGGGCCTACAATGAGCAGTTCTTC
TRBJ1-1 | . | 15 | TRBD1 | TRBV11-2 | CASSLGQGSVTEAFF | TGTGCCAGCAGCTTAGGACAGGGGAGTGTCACTGAAGCTTTCTTT
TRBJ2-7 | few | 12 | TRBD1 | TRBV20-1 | CSAADRENEQYF | TGCAGTGCTGCGGACAGGGAGAACGAGCAGTACTTC
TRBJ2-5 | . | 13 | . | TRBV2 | CASSPGGVGTQYF | TGTGCCAGCAGTCCTGGGGGCGTGGGTACCCAGTACTTC
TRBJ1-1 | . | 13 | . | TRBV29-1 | CSVLRRDQTEAFF | TGCAGCGTTCTCAGGAGGGACCAGACTGAAGCTTTCTTT
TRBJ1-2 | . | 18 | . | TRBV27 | CASSSLGPGTANFYGYTF | TGTGCCAGCAGTTCCCTAGGTCCCGGGACCGCGAACTTTTATGGCTACACCTTC
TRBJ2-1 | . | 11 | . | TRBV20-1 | CSAKTGSFQFF | TGCAGTGCTAAAACAGGGAGTTTTCAGTTCTTC
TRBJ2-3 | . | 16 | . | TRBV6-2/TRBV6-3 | CASSYSKVQSTDTQYF | TGTGCCAGCAGTTACTCGAAAGTTCAGAGCACAGATACGCAGTATTTT
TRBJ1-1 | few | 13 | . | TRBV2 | CASSEGLKGEAFF | TGTGCCAGCAGTGAGGGCCTAAAAGGTGAAGCTTTCTTT
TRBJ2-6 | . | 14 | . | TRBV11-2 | CASSFQAGANVLTF | TGTGCCAGCAGCTTTCAAGCTGGGGCCAACGTCCTGACTTTC
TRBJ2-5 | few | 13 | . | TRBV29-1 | CSVPGGSGDEQYF | TGCAGCGTCCCTGGGGGCAGTGGGGATGAGCAGTACTTC